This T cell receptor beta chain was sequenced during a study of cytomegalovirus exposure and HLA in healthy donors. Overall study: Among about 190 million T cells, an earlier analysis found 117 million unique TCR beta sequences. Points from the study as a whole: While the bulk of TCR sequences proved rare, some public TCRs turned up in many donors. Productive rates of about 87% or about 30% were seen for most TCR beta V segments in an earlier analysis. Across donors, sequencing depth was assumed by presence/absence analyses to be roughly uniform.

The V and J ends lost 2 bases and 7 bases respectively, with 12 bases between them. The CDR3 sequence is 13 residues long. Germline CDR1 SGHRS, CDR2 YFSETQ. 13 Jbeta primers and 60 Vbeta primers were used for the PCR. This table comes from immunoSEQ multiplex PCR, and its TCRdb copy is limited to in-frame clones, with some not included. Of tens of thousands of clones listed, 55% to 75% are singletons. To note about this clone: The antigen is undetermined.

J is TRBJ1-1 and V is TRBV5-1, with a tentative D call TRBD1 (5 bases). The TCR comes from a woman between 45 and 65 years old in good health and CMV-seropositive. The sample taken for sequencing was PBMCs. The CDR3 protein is CASSLETVGEAFF. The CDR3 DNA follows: TGCGCCAGCAGCTTAGAGACAGTGGGTGAAGCTTTCTTT.